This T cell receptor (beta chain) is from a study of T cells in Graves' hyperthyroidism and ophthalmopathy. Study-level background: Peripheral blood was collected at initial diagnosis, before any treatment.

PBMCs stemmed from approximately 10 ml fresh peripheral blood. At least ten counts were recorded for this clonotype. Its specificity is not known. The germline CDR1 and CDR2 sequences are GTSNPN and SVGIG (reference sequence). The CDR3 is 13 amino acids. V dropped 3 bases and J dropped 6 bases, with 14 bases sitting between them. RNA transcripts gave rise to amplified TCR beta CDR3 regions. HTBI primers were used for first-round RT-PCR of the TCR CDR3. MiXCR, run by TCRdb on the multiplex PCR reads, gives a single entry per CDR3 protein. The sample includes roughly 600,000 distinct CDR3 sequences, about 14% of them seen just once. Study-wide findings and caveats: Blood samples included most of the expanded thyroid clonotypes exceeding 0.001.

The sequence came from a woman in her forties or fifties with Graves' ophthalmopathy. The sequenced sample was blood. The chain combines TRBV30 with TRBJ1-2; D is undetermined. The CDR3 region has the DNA TGTGCCTGGAGGGCGTACAGCTCAAATGGCTACACCTTC. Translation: CAWRAYSSNGYTF.